The entry below gives a single TCR beta chain sequence along with its context. Unmatched junction bases numbered 2, after V lost 4 bases and J lost 4 bases. There are 13 residues in the CDR3. From germline, CDR1 is KGHSH and CDR2 LQKENI. This sample was included in a study of blood T cell repertoires in COVID-19. Some clones are missing from TCRdb's copy, which holds only in-frame ones; the method was immunoSEQ multiplex PCR. The sample includes 95,000 to 110,000 clones, around 88% of them seen just once. The source of this sequence is a human donor in a cohort sampled during active COVID-19. This sequence joins TRBV18 and TRBJ2-5, with 8 bases aligning to TRBD2. Specimen: peripheral blood. The chain's CDR3 is CASSQGLAETQYF. The CDR3 nucleotides read TGTGCCAGCTCACAAGGACTAGCAGAGACCCAGTACTTC. Supplemented by reference TRBV18 and TRBJ2-5, the full variable domain reads NAGVMQNPRHLVRRRGQEARLRCSPMKGHSHVYWYRQLPEEGLKFMVYLQKENIIDESGMPKERFSAEFPKEGPSILRIQQVVRGDSAAYFCASSQGLAETQYFGPGTRLLVL.